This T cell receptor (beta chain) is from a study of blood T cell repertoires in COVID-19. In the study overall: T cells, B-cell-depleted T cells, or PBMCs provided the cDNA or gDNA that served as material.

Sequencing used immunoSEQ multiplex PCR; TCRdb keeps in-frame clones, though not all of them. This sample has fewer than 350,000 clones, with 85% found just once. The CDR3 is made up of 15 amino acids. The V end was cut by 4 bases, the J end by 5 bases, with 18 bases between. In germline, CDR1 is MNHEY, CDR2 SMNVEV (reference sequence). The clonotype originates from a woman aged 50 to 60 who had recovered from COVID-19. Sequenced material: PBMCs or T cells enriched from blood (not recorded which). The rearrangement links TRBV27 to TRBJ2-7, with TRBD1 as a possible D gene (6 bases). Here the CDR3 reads CASSSRQAGRDEQYF. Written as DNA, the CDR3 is TGTGCCAGCAGTTCCCGACAGGCCGGGCGGGACGAGCAGTACTTC.